This T cell receptor beta chain was recovered during a study of T cells in Graves' hyperthyroidism and ophthalmopathy. TCR beta CDR3 region amplification was performed from RNA transcripts. The TCR CDR3 first-round RT-PCR relied on the HTBI primer set. TCRdb reprocessed the multiplex PCR reads via MiXCR and lists one record per CDR3 protein. The data hold more than 250,000 distinct CDR3 sequences, with 15% observed a single time. The CDR3 has 9 residues. Looked up from germline, CDR1 is MNHEY and CDR2 is SMNVEV (reference sequence). Patients aged 18 to 65 had newly diagnosed hyperthyroidism of under 2 months' duration. Blood sampling occurred at first hyperthyroidism diagnosis, ahead of any ophthalmopathy symptoms.

This sequence joins TRBV27 and TRBJ2-5; D unresolved. Source material: blood. This clonotype was sampled from a woman aged 45-59 years with Graves' hyperthyroidism that later progressed to Graves' ophthalmopathy. The CDR3 protein is CAFLRTQYF. In DNA, the CDR3 is TGTGCTTTCCTTAGGACCCAGTACTTC.